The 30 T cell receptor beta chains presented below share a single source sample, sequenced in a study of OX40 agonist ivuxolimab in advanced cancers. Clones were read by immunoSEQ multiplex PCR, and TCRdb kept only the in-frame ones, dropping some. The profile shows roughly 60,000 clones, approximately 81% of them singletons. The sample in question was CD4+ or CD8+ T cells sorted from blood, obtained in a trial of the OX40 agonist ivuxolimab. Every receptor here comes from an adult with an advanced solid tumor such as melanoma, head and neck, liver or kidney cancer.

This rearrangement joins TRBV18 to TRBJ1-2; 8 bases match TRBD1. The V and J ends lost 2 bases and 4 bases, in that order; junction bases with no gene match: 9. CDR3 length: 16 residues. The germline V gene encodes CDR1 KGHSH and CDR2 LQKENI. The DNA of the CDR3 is TGTGCCAGCTCACCAAGTTGGGGACAGGACCCCTATGGCTACACCTTC. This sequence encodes CASSPSWGQDPYGYTF.

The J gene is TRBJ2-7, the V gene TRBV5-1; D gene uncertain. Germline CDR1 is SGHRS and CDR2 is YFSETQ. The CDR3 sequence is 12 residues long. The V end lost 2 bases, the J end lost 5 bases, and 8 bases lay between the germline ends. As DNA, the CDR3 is TGCGCCAGCAGCTTCCGTGGGAACGAGCAGTACTTC. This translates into CASSFRGNEQYF.

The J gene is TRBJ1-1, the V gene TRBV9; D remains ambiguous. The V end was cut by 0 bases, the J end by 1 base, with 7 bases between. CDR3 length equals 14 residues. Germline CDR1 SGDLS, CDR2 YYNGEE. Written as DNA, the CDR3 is TGTGCCAGCAGCGTAGCTACGCAGAACACTGAAGCTTTCTTT. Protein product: CASSVATQNTEAFF.

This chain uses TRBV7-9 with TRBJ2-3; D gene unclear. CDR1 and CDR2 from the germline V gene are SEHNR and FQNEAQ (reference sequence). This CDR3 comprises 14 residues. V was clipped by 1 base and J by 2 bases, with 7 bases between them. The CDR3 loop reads CASSLDGPTDTQYF. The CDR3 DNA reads TGTGCCAGCAGCTTAGATGGTCCCACAGATACGCAGTATTTT.

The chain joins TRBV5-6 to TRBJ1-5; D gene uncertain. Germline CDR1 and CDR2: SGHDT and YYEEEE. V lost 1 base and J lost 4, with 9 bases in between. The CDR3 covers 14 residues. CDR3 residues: CASSLRGGNQPQHF. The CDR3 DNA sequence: TGTGCCAGCAGCTTGCGGGGAGGAAATCAGCCCCAGCATTTT.

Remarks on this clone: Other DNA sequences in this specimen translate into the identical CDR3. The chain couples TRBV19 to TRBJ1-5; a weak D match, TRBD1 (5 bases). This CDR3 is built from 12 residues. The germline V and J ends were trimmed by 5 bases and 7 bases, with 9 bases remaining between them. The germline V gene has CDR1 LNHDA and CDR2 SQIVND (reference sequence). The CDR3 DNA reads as TGTGCCAGTAGTGATAGGGGACAGCCCCAGCATTTT. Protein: CASSDRGQPQHF. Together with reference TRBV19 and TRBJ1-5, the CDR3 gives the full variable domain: DGGITQSPKYLFRKEGQNVTLSCEQNLNHDAMYWYRQDPGQGLRLIYYSQIVNDFQKGDIAEGYSVSREKKESFPLTVTSAQKNPTAFYLCASSDRGQPQHFGDGTRLSIL.

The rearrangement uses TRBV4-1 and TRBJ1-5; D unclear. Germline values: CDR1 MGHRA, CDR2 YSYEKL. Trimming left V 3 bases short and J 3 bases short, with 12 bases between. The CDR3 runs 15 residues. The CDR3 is CASSHQGQSNQPQHF. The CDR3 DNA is TGCGCCAGCAGCCACCAAGGTCAATCCAATCAGCCCCAGCATTTT.

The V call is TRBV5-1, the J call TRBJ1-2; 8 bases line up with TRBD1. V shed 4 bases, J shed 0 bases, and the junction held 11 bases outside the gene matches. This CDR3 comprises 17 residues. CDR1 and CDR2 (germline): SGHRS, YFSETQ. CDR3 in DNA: TGCGCCAGCAGCAGAACCGGGACAGGAGCCGCTAACTATGGCTACACCTTC. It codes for CASSRTGTGAANYGYTF.

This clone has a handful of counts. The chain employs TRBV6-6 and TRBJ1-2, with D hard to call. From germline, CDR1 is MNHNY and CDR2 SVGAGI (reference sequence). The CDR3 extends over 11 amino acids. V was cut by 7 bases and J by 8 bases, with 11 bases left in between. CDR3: CASTSGYGYTF. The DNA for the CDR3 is TGTGCCAGCACCTCGGGGTACGGCTACACCTTC.

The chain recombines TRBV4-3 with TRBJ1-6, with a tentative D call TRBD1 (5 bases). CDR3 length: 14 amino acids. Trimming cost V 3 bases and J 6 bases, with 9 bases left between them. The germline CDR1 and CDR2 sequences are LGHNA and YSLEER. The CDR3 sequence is CASSQGGSNSPLHF. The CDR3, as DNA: TGCGCCAGCAGCCAGGGGGGGTCTAATTCACCCCTCCACTTT.

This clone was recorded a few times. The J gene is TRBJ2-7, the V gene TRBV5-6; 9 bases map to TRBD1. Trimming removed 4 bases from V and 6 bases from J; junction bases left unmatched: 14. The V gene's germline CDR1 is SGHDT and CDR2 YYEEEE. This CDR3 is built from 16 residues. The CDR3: CASSAGPGTGTSEQYF. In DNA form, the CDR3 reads TGTGCCAGCAGCGCTGGCCCCGGGACAGGGACATCCGAGCAGTACTTC.

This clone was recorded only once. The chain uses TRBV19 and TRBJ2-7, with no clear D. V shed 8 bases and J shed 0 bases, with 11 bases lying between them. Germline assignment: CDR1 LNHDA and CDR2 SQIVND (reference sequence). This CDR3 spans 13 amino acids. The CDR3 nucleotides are TGTGCCAGTGGGCCCGGCAGCTCCTACGAGCAGTACTTC. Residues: CASGPGSSYEQYF.

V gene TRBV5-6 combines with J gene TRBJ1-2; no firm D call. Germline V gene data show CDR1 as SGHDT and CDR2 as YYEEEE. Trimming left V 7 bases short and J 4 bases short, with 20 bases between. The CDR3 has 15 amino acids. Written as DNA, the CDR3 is TGTGCCAGCCAATATCATAGTCGAAAGACCTATGGCTACACCTTC. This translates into CASQYHSRKTYGYTF.

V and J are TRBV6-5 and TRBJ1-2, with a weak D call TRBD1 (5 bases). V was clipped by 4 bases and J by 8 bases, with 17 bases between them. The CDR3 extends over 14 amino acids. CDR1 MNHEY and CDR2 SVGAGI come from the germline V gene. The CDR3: CASSSTPGRGGYTF. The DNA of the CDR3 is TGTGCCAGCAGTTCCACGCCGGGGAGGGGCGGCTACACCTTC.

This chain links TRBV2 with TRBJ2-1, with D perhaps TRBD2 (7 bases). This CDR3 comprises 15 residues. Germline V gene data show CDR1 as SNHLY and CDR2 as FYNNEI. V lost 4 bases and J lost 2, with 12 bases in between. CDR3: CASSAPRGPYNEQFF. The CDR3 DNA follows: TGTGCCAGCAGTGCTCCGCGGGGGCCCTACAATGAGCAGTTCTTC.

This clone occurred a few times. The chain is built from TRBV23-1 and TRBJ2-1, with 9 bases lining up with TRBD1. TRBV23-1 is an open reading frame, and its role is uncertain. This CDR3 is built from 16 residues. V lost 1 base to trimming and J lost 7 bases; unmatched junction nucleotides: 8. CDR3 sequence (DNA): TGCGCCAGCAGTCAATTGGACAGGGGCCTTCGGAATGAGCAGTTCTTC. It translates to CASSQLDRGLRNEQFF.

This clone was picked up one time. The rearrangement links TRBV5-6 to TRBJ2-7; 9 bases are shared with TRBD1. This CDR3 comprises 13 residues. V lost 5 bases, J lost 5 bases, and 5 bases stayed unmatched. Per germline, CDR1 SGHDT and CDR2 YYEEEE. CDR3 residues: CASRRTGVHEQYF. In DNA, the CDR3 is TGTGCCAGCAGGAGGACAGGGGTCCACGAGCAGTACTTC.

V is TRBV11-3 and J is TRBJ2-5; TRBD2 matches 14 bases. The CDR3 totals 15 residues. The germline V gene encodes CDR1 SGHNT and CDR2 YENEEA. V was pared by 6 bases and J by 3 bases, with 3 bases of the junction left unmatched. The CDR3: CASSQGLAGEETQYF. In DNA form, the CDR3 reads TGTGCCAGCAGTCAGGGACTAGCGGGAGAAGAGACCCAGTACTTC.

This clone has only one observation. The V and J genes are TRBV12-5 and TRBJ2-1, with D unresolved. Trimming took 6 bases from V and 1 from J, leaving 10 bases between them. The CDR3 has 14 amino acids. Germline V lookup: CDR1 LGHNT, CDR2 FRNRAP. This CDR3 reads CASGRLESYNEQFF. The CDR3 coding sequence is TGTGCTAGTGGCCGGCTAGAGTCCTACAATGAGCAGTTCTTC.

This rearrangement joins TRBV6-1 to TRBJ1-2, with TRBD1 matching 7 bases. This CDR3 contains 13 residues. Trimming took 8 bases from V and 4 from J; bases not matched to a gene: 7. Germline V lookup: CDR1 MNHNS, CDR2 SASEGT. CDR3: CASRQGVSYGYTF. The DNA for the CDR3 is TGTGCCAGCCGACAGGGCGTCTCCTATGGCTACACCTTC.

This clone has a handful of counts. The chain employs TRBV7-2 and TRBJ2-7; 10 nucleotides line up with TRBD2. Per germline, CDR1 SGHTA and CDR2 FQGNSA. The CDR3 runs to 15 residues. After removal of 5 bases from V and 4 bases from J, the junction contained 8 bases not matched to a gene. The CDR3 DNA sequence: TGTGCCAGCAGCCAATCTAGCGGGAGTGCTTACGAGCAGTACTTC. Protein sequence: CASSQSSGSAYEQYF.

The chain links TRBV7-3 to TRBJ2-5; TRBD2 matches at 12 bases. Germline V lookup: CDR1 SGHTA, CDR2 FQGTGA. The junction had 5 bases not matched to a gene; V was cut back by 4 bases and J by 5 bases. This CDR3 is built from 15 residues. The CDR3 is CASSWGLAGGETQYF. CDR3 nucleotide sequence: TGTGCCAGCAGCTGGGGGCTAGCGGGAGGGGAGACCCAGTACTTC.

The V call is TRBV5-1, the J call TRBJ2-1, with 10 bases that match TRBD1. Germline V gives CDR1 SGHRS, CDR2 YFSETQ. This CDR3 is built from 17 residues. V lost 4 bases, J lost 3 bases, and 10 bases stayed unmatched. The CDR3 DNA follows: TGCGCCAGCAGCCCGACCGCTGACAGGGGGCTCTACAATGAGCAGTTCTTC. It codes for CASSPTADRGLYNEQFF.

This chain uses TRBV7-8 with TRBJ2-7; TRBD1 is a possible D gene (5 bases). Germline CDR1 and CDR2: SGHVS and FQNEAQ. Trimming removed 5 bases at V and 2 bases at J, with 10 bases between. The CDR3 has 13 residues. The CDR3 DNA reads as TGTGCCAGCAGCCCGACAGAGACCTACGAGCAGTACTTC. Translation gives CASSPTETYEQYF.

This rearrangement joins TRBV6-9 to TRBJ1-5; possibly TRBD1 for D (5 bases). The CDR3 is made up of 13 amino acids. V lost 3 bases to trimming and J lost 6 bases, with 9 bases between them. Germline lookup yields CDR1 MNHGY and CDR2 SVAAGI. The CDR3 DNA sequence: TGTGCCAGCAGTTACGGGGGTTCTCAGCCCCAGCATTTT. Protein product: CASSYGGSQPQHF.

CDR3 bases: TGTGCCAGCAGCTCTGATGGGCAGTCTCAGCCCCAGCATTTT. It specifies CASSSDGQSQPQHF. The chain carries TRBV6-1 and TRBJ1-5; no clear D. Germline V CDR1 and CDR2: MNHNS, SASEGT. This CDR3 has 14 amino acids. Trimming took 6 bases from V and 6 from J, leaving 15 bases between them.

This CDR3 is CASSLRQNSYEQYF. The CDR3 region has the DNA TGTGCCAGCAGTTTACGACAGAACTCCTACGAGCAGTACTTC. The rearrangement joins TRBV27 to TRBJ2-7, with TRBD1 as a possible D gene (5 bases). The germline gives CDR1 MNHEY, CDR2 SMNVEV (reference sequence). This CDR3 comprises 14 residues. V lost 2 bases and J lost 0, with 8 bases in between.

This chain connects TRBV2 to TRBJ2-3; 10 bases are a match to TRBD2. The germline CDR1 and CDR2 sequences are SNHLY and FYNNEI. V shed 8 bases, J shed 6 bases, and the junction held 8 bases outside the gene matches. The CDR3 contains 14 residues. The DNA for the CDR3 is TGTGCCAGCTCTAGCGGGAGTGTGGGGGATACGCAGTATTTT. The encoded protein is CASSSGSVGDTQYF.

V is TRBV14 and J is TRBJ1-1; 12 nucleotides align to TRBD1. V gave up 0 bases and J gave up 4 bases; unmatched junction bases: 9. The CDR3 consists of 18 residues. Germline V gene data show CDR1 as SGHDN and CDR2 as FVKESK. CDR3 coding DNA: TGTGCCAGCAGCCAAGAGTGGGACAGGGGGCGCGGAAGCACTGAAGCTTTCTTT. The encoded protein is CASSQEWDRGRGSTEAFF.

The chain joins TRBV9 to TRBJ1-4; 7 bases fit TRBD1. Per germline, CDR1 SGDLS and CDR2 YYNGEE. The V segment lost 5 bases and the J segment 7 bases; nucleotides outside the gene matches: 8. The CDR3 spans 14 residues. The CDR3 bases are TGTGCCAGCAGTTCGGGAGGGGGCTTTGAAAAACTGTTTTTT. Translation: CASSSGGGFEKLFF.